These T cell receptor beta chains were read from a single sample in a study of T-cell memory formation after mild COVID-19. A single record per CDR3 protein comes from TCRdb applying MiXCR to the 5' RACE reads. The sample has approximately 250,000 distinct CDR3 sequences, 15% to 19% seen once. The sequenced sample was PBMCs or a T cell subset sorted from them (not recorded which). The receptors derive from an adult woman who had mild COVID-19 (a few samples of this study predate the infection). Cell type and time point are not known. CDR3s include the opening cysteine and the closing phenylalanine or tryptophan. A D gene is named only where the DNA matches it firmly. A clone size is listed for some rows: how often the clone was seen (once, few, many), or a class if it is expanded.

clone size: NA; V gene: TRBV5-1; D gene: NA; J gene: TRBJ1-1; CDR3 protein: CASSHSPGQMNTEAFF; CDR3 DNA: TGCGCCAGCAGCCATAGTCCGGGACAAATGAACACTGAAGCTTTCTTT
clone size: many; V gene: TRBV7-2; D gene: TRBD2; J gene: TRBJ2-3; CDR3 protein: CASSLVAAGSTDTQYF; CDR3 DNA: TGTGCCAGCAGCTTAGTGGCAGCGGGGAGCACAGATACGCAGTATTTT
clone size: NA; V gene: TRBV7-3; D gene: NA; J gene: TRBJ2-2; CDR3 protein: CASSLSKRFGDRHTGELFF; CDR3 DNA: TGTGCCAGCAGCTTAAGTAAAAGGTTCGGGGACCGACACACCGGGGAGCTGTTTTTT
clone size: NA; V gene: TRBV3-1; D gene: TRBD1; J gene: TRBJ1-1; CDR3 protein: CASSQQPGTGEGGTEAFF; CDR3 DNA: TGTGCCAGCAGCCAACAACCCGGGACAGGGGAAGGCGGCACTGAAGCTTTCTTT
clone size: NA; V gene: TRBV7-3; D gene: NA; J gene: TRBJ2-3; CDR3 protein: CASSLSGVSTDTQYF; CDR3 DNA: TGTGCCAGCAGCTTAAGTGGGGTCAGCACAGATACGCAGTATTTT
clone size: NA; V gene: TRBV29-1; D gene: NA; J gene: TRBJ2-7; CDR3 protein: CSVTRGAYEQYF; CDR3 DNA: TGCAGCGTGACTAGGGGCGCTTACGAGCAGTACTTC
clone size: few; V gene: TRBV6-5; D gene: NA; J gene: TRBJ1-1; CDR3 protein: CASSGKYGSNTEAFF; CDR3 DNA: TGTGCCAGCAGTGGGAAGTATGGCTCGAACACTGAAGCTTTCTTT
clone size: NA; V gene: TRBV27; D gene: NA; J gene: TRBJ1-5; CDR3 protein: CASSRPGRDQPQHF; CDR3 DNA: TGTGCCAGCAGCCGCCCCGGCCGGGATCAGCCCCAGCATTTT
clone size: many; V gene: TRBV12-3/TRBV12-4; D gene: NA; J gene: TRBJ1-2; CDR3 protein: CASSLDTGYTF; CDR3 DNA: TGTGCCAGCAGCCTTGATACAGGCTACACCTTC
clone size: few; V gene: TRBV6-1; D gene: NA; J gene: TRBJ1-5; CDR3 protein: CASSELRGIGNQPQHF; CDR3 DNA: TGTGCCAGCAGTGAATTGAGAGGGATTGGCAATCAGCCCCAGCATTTT
clone size: few; V gene: TRBV7-9; D gene: NA; J gene: TRBJ1-1; CDR3 protein: CASSSTYRTEAFF; CDR3 DNA: TGTGCCAGCAGCTCCACCTACCGGACTGAAGCTTTCTTT
clone size: NA; V gene: TRBV29-1; D gene: TRBD1; J gene: TRBJ2-7; CDR3 protein: CSVPTGQSPYEQYF; CDR3 DNA: TGCAGCGTCCCGACGGGACAGAGCCCCTACGAGCAGTACTTC
clone size: once; V gene: TRBV4-1; D gene: NA; J gene: TRBJ1-2; CDR3 protein: CASSQVNRVFWYGYTF; CDR3 DNA: TGCGCCAGCAGCCAAGTCAACAGGGTCTTCTGGTATGGCTACACCTTC
clone size: NA; V gene: TRBV7-8; D gene: TRBD2; J gene: TRBJ2-5; CDR3 protein: CASSLASGGPRTQYF; CDR3 DNA: TGTGCCAGCAGCTTAGCTAGCGGGGGGCCGCGGACCCAGTACTTC
clone size: few; V gene: TRBV21-1; D gene: NA; J gene: TRBJ1-1; CDR3 protein: CASSNPSDRGTEAFF; CDR3 DNA: TGTGCCAGCAGCAATCCTTCGGACAGGGGCACTGAAGCTTTCTTT
clone size: NA; V gene: TRBV5-5; D gene: TRBD2; J gene: TRBJ2-1; CDR3 protein: CASSLASGRAHEQFF; CDR3 DNA: TGTGCCAGCAGCTTGGCTAGCGGGAGGGCCCATGAGCAGTTCTTC
clone size: few; V gene: TRBV4-3; D gene: NA; J gene: TRBJ1-6; CDR3 protein: CASSLAGTGFSPLHF; CDR3 DNA: TGCGCCAGCAGCCTGGCCGGGACGGGCTTTTCACCCCTCCACTTT
clone size: NA; V gene: TRBV4-3; D gene: TRBD2; J gene: TRBJ2-3; CDR3 protein: CASSPRGSGGDTQYF; CDR3 DNA: TGCGCCAGCAGCCCCAGAGGAAGCGGGGGAGATACGCAGTATTTT
clone size: NA; V gene: TRBV10-3; D gene: NA; J gene: TRBJ2-3; CDR3 protein: CPRSGEVRARIGSKYTDTQYF; CDR3 DNA: TGCCCCCGTTCGGGGGAAGTTAGAGCCCGAATCGGAAGCAAATACACAGATACGCAGTATTTT
clone size: NA; V gene: TRBV5-1; D gene: NA; J gene: TRBJ2-3; CDR3 protein: CASSLNSGNTQYF; CDR3 DNA: TGCGCCAGCAGCTTGAACTCCGGCAATACGCAGTATTTT
clone size: NA; V gene: TRBV12-3/TRBV12-4; D gene: TRBD2; J gene: TRBJ2-3; CDR3 protein: CASRKSGVDTQYF; CDR3 DNA: TGTGCCAGCAGGAAAAGCGGGGTAGATACGCAGTATTTT
clone size: few; V gene: TRBV29-1; D gene: NA; J gene: TRBJ2-7; CDR3 protein: CSVEKDKAGYEQYF; CDR3 DNA: TGCAGCGTTGAAAAGGATAAAGCAGGCTACGAGCAGTACTTC
clone size: NA; V gene: TRBV4-1; D gene: NA; J gene: TRBJ2-7; CDR3 protein: CASSQAGTLPTRQYF; CDR3 DNA: TGCGCCAGCAGCCAAGCCGGGACCCTCCCCACACGGCAGTACTTC
clone size: NA; V gene: TRBV6-2/TRBV6-3; D gene: NA; J gene: TRBJ2-5; CDR3 protein: CASSYLGGETQYF; CDR3 DNA: TGTGCCAGCAGTTACCTGGGGGGAGAGACCCAGTACTTC
clone size: many; V gene: TRBV5-1; D gene: NA; J gene: TRBJ2-1; CDR3 protein: CASSLRGYSYNEQFF; CDR3 DNA: TGCGCCAGCAGCTTGCGGGGCTACTCCTACAATGAGCAGTTCTTC
clone size: NA; V gene: TRBV12-3/TRBV12-4; D gene: NA; J gene: TRBJ2-5; CDR3 protein: CASSGALETQYF; CDR3 DNA: TGTGCCAGCAGTGGGGCCCTGGAGACCCAGTACTTC
clone size: few; V gene: TRBV5-1; D gene: TRBD2; J gene: TRBJ2-1; CDR3 protein: CASSLGWLAGGPSYNEQFF; CDR3 DNA: TGCGCCAGCAGCTTGGGGTGGCTAGCGGGGGGTCCTTCCTACAATGAGCAGTTCTTC
clone size: NA; V gene: TRBV6-6; D gene: NA; J gene: TRBJ1-6; CDR3 protein: CASSYSIQGQSPLHF; CDR3 DNA: TGTGCCAGCAGTTACTCGATTCAGGGGCAGTCACCCCTCCACTTT
clone size: many; V gene: TRBV6-2/TRBV6-3; D gene: TRBD2; J gene: TRBJ2-1; CDR3 protein: CATQGTSGSSYNEQFF; CDR3 DNA: TGTGCCACACAAGGGACTAGCGGGAGCTCCTACAATGAGCAGTTCTTC
clone size: NA; V gene: TRBV5-1; D gene: NA; J gene: TRBJ2-4; CDR3 protein: CASTPGDFHKNIQYF; CDR3 DNA: TGCGCCAGCACCCCAGGGGATTTCCATAAAAACATTCAGTACTTC
clone size: NA; V gene: TRBV12-3/TRBV12-4; D gene: NA; J gene: TRBJ1-2; CDR3 protein: CASSLGGGNRYTF; CDR3 DNA: TGTGCCAGCAGTTTAGGAGGGGGAAATCGCTACACCTTC
clone size: few; V gene: TRBV27; D gene: TRBD1; J gene: TRBJ1-4; CDR3 protein: CASSLSRDTGVLFF; CDR3 DNA: TGTGCCAGCAGTTTATCGAGGGATACAGGGGTGCTGTTTTTT
clone size: NA; V gene: TRBV4-2; D gene: TRBD1; J gene: TRBJ1-2; CDR3 protein: CASSQPDRESYGYTF; CDR3 DNA: TGTGCCAGCAGCCAGCCGGACAGGGAGAGCTATGGCTACACCTTC
clone size: NA; V gene: TRBV18; D gene: NA; J gene: TRBJ2-1; CDR3 protein: CASSPPSLPDEQFF; CDR3 DNA: TGTGCCAGCTCACCACCGTCCTTGCCCGATGAGCAGTTCTTC
clone size: few; V gene: TRBV6-2/TRBV6-3; D gene: NA; J gene: TRBJ2-2; CDR3 protein: CASSYGAGRPGELFF; CDR3 DNA: TGTGCCAGCAGTTACGGGGCGGGCCGACCCGGGGAGCTGTTTTTT
clone size: NA; V gene: TRBV18; D gene: TRBD1; J gene: TRBJ1-1; CDR3 protein: CASSPRQGVVLNTEAFF; CDR3 DNA: TGTGCCAGCTCACCGCGACAGGGAGTCGTCCTGAACACTGAAGCTTTCTTT